This T cell receptor beta chain was sequenced for a study of T-cell reconstitution after alpha-beta-depleted transplantation in children. Trimming took 3 bases from V and 6 from J; bases not matched to a gene: 4. CDR3 size: 13 residues. The TCRbeta library incorporated unique molecular identifiers. In TCRdb, the PCR reads were re-called with MiXCR into one record per CDR3 protein. In the table there are fewer than 130,000 distinct CDR3 sequences, about 9.3% of which are singletons. In this sample, this clonotype turned up many times. The chain recombines TRBV12-3 or TRBV12-4 with TRBJ1-2; 7 bases are shared with TRBD1. Sequencing used PBMCs from the stem cell graft donor, obtained from the stem cell graft. This TCR derives from a human donor who donated a stem cell graft to a child with acute lymphoblastic leukemia. Here the CDR3 DNA reads TGTGCCAGCAGTTTTGACAGGGCCCATGGCTACACCTTC. This sequence encodes CASSFDRAHGYTF.